This TCR beta chain was identified during a study of T cells in Graves' hyperthyroidism and ophthalmopathy. The study, taken as a whole, reports: Ophthalmopathy was predicted by the model a median of roughly 6 months ahead of onset. Within blood appeared most thyroid clonotypes that had expanded above 0.001. Classification by a 13 V-J model distinguished ophthalmopathy from stable hyperthyroidism.

More than 8 ml fresh peripheral blood yielded the PBMCs. Amplified regions were TCR beta CDR3 sequences from RNA transcripts. First-round RT-PCR with HTBI primers amplified the TCR CDR3 region. TCRdb ran MiXCR on the multiplex PCR reads and lists one entry per CDR3 protein. The sample contains under 350,000 distinct CDR3 sequences, about 17% of which appear only once. Germline lookup yields CDR1 LGHNA and CDR2 YSLEER. This CDR3 spans 13 amino acids. V gave up 0 bases and J gave up 5 bases, with 4 bases separating them. For this clonotype: The antigen is not known.

Material for sequencing was blood. This receptor was obtained from a woman aged 55-69 years with Graves' ophthalmopathy. The V call is TRBV4-3, the J call TRBJ2-2; D is unresolved. In DNA form, the CDR3 reads TGCGCCAGCAGCCAAGACCAGACCGGGGAGCTGTTTTTT. This sequence encodes CASSQDQTGELFF.